The 29 T cell receptor beta chains in this list originate from one sample, sequenced in a study of beta chain features in type 1 diabetes. Regarding the study as a whole: TCRB CDR3s from Type 1 diabetes patients were moderately but significantly shorter in all four CD4+ subsets.

Antigen specificity for these receptors is unknown. The authors reverse transcribed all of the isolated RNA, so sequencing captured expressed TCRB transcripts. Method: immunoSEQ multiplex PCR; TCRdb's copy keeps in-frame clones and lacks some. This table holds around 360,000 clones, about 12% found once. Sequencing used naive CD4+ T cells from blood. These TCRs come from a woman younger than 30 with type 1 diabetes.

This clone was seen a few times. This sequence joins TRBV7-9 and TRBJ1-1; 7 nucleotides agree with TRBD1. Germline V gene data show CDR1 as SEHNR and CDR2 as FQNEAQ (reference sequence). The length of the CDR3 is 15 residues. V was clipped by 6 bases and J by 4 bases; unmatched bases: 11. CDR3 residues: CASRPTTGAGTEAFF. In nucleotides, the CDR3 is TGTGCCAGCAGACCTACCACAGGGGCGGGCACTGAAGCTTTCTTT.

This clone was counted only a few times. The rearrangement uses TRBV4-3 and TRBJ2-2; 14 nucleotides match TRBD2. CDR1 is LGHNA, CDR2 YSLEER, per germline. The CDR3 loop spans 16 amino acids. V shed 3 bases, J shed 3 bases, and the junction held 0 bases outside the gene matches. As DNA, the CDR3 is TGCGCCAGCAGCCAGGGACTAGCGGGGGACACCGGGGAGCTGTTTTTT. This sequence encodes CASSQGLAGDTGELFF.

This clone was found a few times. The chain combines TRBV4-2 with TRBJ2-3; 8 bases map to TRBD2. In germline, CDR1 is LGHNA, CDR2 YNFKEQ. This CDR3 comprises 18 residues. V gave up 4 bases and J gave up 1 base; unmatched junction bases: 13. The CDR3 loop reads CASSPRPPVREGTDTQYF. DNA for the CDR3: TGTGCCAGCAGCCCCCGTCCTCCAGTGCGGGAGGGCACAGATACGCAGTATTTT.

As for this clone: At the DNA level, this CDR3 is encoded by other sequences in the same sample as well. The gene calls are TRBV2 and TRBJ2-5; tentative D call: TRBD2 (7 bases). Germline CDR1 and CDR2: SNHLY and FYNNEI. V lost 8 bases and J lost 4, with 11 bases in between. This CDR3 spans 12 amino acids. The CDR3 spells CASGGAGETQYF. CDR3 in DNA: TGTGCCAGCGGGGGGGCCGGAGAGACCCAGTACTTC.

This chain links TRBV14 with TRBJ2-7; D is uncertain. The V end lost 4 bases, the J end lost 8 bases, and 9 bases lay between the germline ends. The V gene's germline CDR1 is SGHDN and CDR2 FVKESK. The CDR3 has 11 amino acids. In DNA, the CDR3 is TGTGCCAGCAGCCGAACTGAACAGCAGTACTTC. Amino acid sequence: CASSRTEQQYF.

This clone was counted a few times. For the CDR3, the DNA is TGTGCCAGCAACCACTTGAACACTGAAGCTTTCTTT. This encodes CASNHLNTEAFF. The chain combines TRBV28 with TRBJ1-1; D unclear. V lost 7 bases and J lost 0, with 6 bases in between. Per the germline V gene, CDR1 is MDHEN and CDR2 is SYDVKM. The CDR3 spans 12 residues.

The V call is TRBV5-6, the J call TRBJ2-2, with a possible D match to TRBD2 (6 bases). Trimming pared 3 bases from V and 4 bases from J, leaving 10 bases between. This CDR3 has 14 amino acids. The germline V gene encodes CDR1 SGHDT and CDR2 YYEEEE. CDR3 region: CASSSWRATGELFF. The CDR3 DNA follows: TGTGCCAGCAGCTCGTGGAGGGCCACCGGGGAGCTGTTTTTT.

V and J are TRBV27 and TRBJ2-4; D not certain. Between the trimmed V and J ends, which lost 3 bases and 0 bases, there was a span of 3 bases. The CDR3 covers 13 residues. CDR1 and CDR2 (germline): MNHEY, SMNVEV (reference sequence). The CDR3 region has the DNA TGTGCCAGCAGTTTCTCAGCCAAAAACATTCAGTACTTC. It codes for CASSFSAKNIQYF.

The chain links TRBV7-3 to TRBJ2-1; D might be TRBD1 (6 bases). The CDR3 is 14 residues long. V dropped 5 bases and J dropped 8 bases, with 16 bases sitting between them. Per germline, CDR1 SGHTA and CDR2 FQGTGA. CDR3 sequence (DNA): TGTGCCAGCAGCCCTAGCCCCGCAGGGGATGAGCAGTTCTTC. This encodes CASSPSPAGDEQFF.

This clone was seen a few times. The J gene is TRBJ2-7, the V gene TRBV7-9; D perhaps matches TRBD2 (6 bases). CDR1 is SEHNR, CDR2 FQNEAQ, per germline (reference sequence). The CDR3 has 15 amino acids. V shed 1 base and J shed 5 bases, with 15 bases lying between them. The DNA of the CDR3 is TGTGCCAGCAGCTTAGTAGCTCGGGGACTTGACGAGCAGTACTTC. Amino acids: CASSLVARGLDEQYF.

In this sample, this clone turned up a few times. V is TRBV15 and J is TRBJ2-5, with D possibly matching TRBD2 (5 bases). Per the germline V gene, CDR1 is LNHNV and CDR2 is YYDKDF (reference sequence). The CDR3 contains 13 residues. V shed 1 base and J shed 5 bases, with 8 bases lying between them. The CDR3 sequence: CATSRAGSETQYF. As DNA, the CDR3 is TGTGCCACCAGCAGAGCGGGGAGTGAGACCCAGTACTTC.

This clone was found a few times. This rearrangement joins TRBV6-6 to TRBJ2-5; weak D call: TRBD1 (5 bases). V gave up 8 bases and J gave up 4 bases, with 17 bases separating them. Germline-derived CDR1 and CDR2 are MNHNY and SVGAGI (reference sequence). The CDR3 runs 14 residues. This chain's CDR3 is CASQIREGVETQYF. CDR3 coding DNA: TGTGCCAGCCAAATCAGGGAAGGGGTAGAGACCCAGTACTTC.

V and J are TRBV7-2 and TRBJ2-3; 10 bases map to TRBD1. Germline CDR1 SGHTA, CDR2 FQGNSA. This CDR3 is built from 15 residues. The junction had 1 base not matched to a gene; V was cut back by 4 bases and J by 0 bases. The CDR3 here is CASSWGQGSTDTQYF. CDR3 nucleotides: TGTGCCAGCAGCTGGGGACAGGGGAGCACAGATACGCAGTATTTT.

V is TRBV4-2 and J is TRBJ2-1, with TRBD2 matching over 7 bases. J was trimmed by 7 bases and V by 8 bases; bases with no gene match: 8. There are 13 residues in the CDR3. Germline V lookup: CDR1 LGHNA, CDR2 YNFKEQ. DNA for the CDR3: TGTGCCAGCCTGGGCGGGCGGGGGAATGAGCAGTTCTTC. This translates into CASLGGRGNEQFF.

This clone was observed a handful of times. The genes are TRBV30 and TRBJ1-5; TRBD1 might be the D (5 bases). CDR3 length: 12 amino acids. Germline loops: CDR1 GTSNPN, CDR2 SVGIG (reference sequence). V lost 5 bases and J lost 7, with 12 bases in between. The CDR3 loop is CAWDRRGQPQHF. For the CDR3, the DNA is TGTGCCTGGGACCGGCGGGGGCAGCCCCAGCATTTT.

The rearrangement uses TRBV7-2 and TRBJ2-7; 9 bases agree with TRBD1. Looked up from germline, CDR1 is SGHTA and CDR2 is FQGNSA. The length of the CDR3 is 16 residues. V lost 5 bases to trimming and J lost 5 bases; unmatched junction nucleotides: 13. The CDR3 DNA is TGTGCCAGCAGCGCGTGGGACAGGGTTACGAGGAACGAGCAGTACTTC. Its translation: CASSAWDRVTRNEQYF.

In its sample, this clone was seen a few times. This sequence joins TRBV5-5 and TRBJ2-1, with TRBD2 matching 9 bases. V lost 4 bases to trimming and J lost 0 bases; unmatched junction nucleotides: 2. The CDR3 totals 15 residues. CDR1 is SGHKS and CDR2 is YYEKEE in the germline V gene (reference sequence). The CDR3 spells CASSVSGSSYNEQFF. In DNA form, the CDR3 reads TGTGCCAGCAGCGTTAGCGGGAGCTCCTACAATGAGCAGTTCTTC.

This chain connects TRBV7-9 to TRBJ1-3; weak D call: TRBD1 (5 bases). Germline-derived CDR1 and CDR2 are SEHNR and FQNEAQ (reference sequence). CDR3 length: 15 residues. V lost 5 bases to trimming and J lost 0 bases, with 11 bases between them. In DNA, the CDR3 is TGTGCCAGCAGCAAACAGGATACCTCTGGAAACACCATATATTTT. This codes for CASSKQDTSGNTIYF.

This chain connects TRBV4-2 to TRBJ2-7; 10 nucleotides agree with TRBD2. CDR1 and CDR2 (germline): LGHNA, YNFKEQ. The trim removed 7 bases at V and 5 bases at J, leaving 11 bases unmatched. The CDR3 covers 15 residues. The CDR3, as DNA: TGTGCCAGCACCCCGGAAGCGGGAGGGCCGAACGAGCAGTACTTC. Translating gives CASTPEAGGPNEQYF.

This rearrangement joins TRBV25-1 to TRBJ2-5; 8 bases line up with TRBD1. V shed 1 base, J shed 4 bases, and the junction held 2 bases outside the gene matches. CDR1 is MGHDK, CDR2 SYGVNS, per germline. The CDR3 is made up of 14 amino acids. The CDR3 DNA reads as TGTGCCAGCAGTGAATGGACAGGGCCAGAGACCCAGTACTTC. Protein product: CASSEWTGPETQYF.

The rearrangement uses TRBV5-1 and TRBJ2-6; 9 nucleotides align to TRBD1. Per the germline V gene, CDR1 is SGHRS and CDR2 is YFSETQ. The V and J ends lost 6 bases and 8 bases, in that order; junction bases with no gene match: 6. The CDR3 extends over 14 amino acids. CDR3 protein: CASTQTGGSNVLTF. The CDR3 bases are TGCGCCAGCACACAGACAGGGGGGTCCAACGTCCTGACTTTC.

The chain employs TRBV9 and TRBJ1-1; TRBD1 matches at 8 bases. V shed 2 bases, J shed 3 bases, and the junction held 3 bases outside the gene matches. The CDR3 runs 14 residues. Germline V CDR1 and CDR2: SGDLS, YYNGEE. CDR3 bases: TGTGCCAGCAGCGTGCAGGGGGCGGACACTGAAGCTTTCTTT. The encoded protein is CASSVQGADTEAFF.

The sample holds a few counts of this clone. This sequence joins TRBV29-1 and TRBJ2-1; 8 bases map to TRBD2. Germline CDR1 is SQVTM and CDR2 is ANQGSEA. The CDR3 is 13 amino acids. V shed 4 bases, J shed 4 bases, and the junction held 3 bases outside the gene matches. CDR3 sequence (DNA): TGCAGCGTTGGCGGGAGGCTGTACAATGAGCAGTTCTTC. Encoded protein: CSVGGRLYNEQFF.

This clone appeared a few times. The chain is built from TRBV2 and TRBJ2-7; D is perhaps TRBD2 (5 bases). Trimming pared 6 bases from V and 1 base from J, leaving 10 bases between. This CDR3 has 13 amino acids. CDR1 and CDR2 (germline): SNHLY, FYNNEI. The CDR3 protein is CASSPRGSYEQYF. DNA for the CDR3: TGTGCCAGCAGCCCCCGGGGTTCCTACGAGCAGTACTTC. The entire variable domain, with the rest obtained from reference TRBV2 and TRBJ2-7, is as follows: EPEVTQTPSHQVTQMGQEVILRCVPISNHLYFYWYRQILGQKVEFLVSFYNNEISEKSEIFDDQFSVERPDGSNFTLKIRSTKLEDSAMYFCASSPRGSYEQYFGPGTRLTVT.

This clone was seen more than once but under ten times. The rearrangement links TRBV30 to TRBJ1-5; no clear D gene. V lost 2 bases, J lost 3 bases, and 8 bases lay in between. CDR1 and CDR2 from the germline V gene are GTSNPN and SVGIG (reference sequence). The CDR3 has 13 amino acids. The CDR3 loop reads CAWSPRDNQPQHF. As DNA, the CDR3 is TGTGCCTGGAGTCCCCGGGACAATCAGCCCCAGCATTTT. Supplemented by reference TRBV30 and TRBJ1-5, the full variable domain reads SQTIHQWPATLVQPVGSPLSLECTVEGTSNPNLYWYRQAAGRGLQLLFYSVGIGQISSEVPQNLSASRPQDRQFILSSKKLLLSDSGFYLCAWSPRDNQPQHFGDGTRLSIL.

This clone was seen a few times. The CDR3, as DNA: TGTGCCAGCAGCGCCAACACGAACACTGAAGCTTTCTTT. Its protein is CASSANTNTEAFF. The genes are TRBV7-9 and TRBJ1-1; no firm D call. Germline CDR1 reads SEHNR; CDR2 reads FQNEAQ (reference sequence). The V gene lost 5 bases and the J gene lost 1 base, with 8 bases spanning the gap. The CDR3 runs 13 residues.

The chain is built from TRBV2 and TRBJ2-1, with TRBD2 identical over 8 bases. Trimming removed 8 bases from V and 2 bases from J; junction bases left unmatched: 5. The CDR3 loop spans 14 amino acids. Germline CDR1 and CDR2: SNHLY and FYNNEI. DNA of the CDR3: TGTGCCAGCTTGCAGCGGGAGACCTACAATGAGCAGTTCTTC. Residues: CASLQRETYNEQFF.

The chain uses TRBV28 and TRBJ1-2; maybe TRBD1 (6 bases). This CDR3 is 14 amino acids long. Germline CDR1 and CDR2: MDHEN and SYDVKM. Trimming pared 4 bases from V and 2 bases from J, leaving 11 bases between. This CDR3 reads CASSSEGGNYGYTF. CDR3 in DNA: TGTGCCAGCAGTTCTGAGGGGGGGAACTATGGCTACACCTTC.

This clone was seen only a few times. This chain uses TRBV5-1 with TRBJ1-5; no firm D call. This CDR3 comprises 15 residues. Deletions cut 0 bases from V and 6 bases from J, with 13 bases between. Germline lookup yields CDR1 SGHRS and CDR2 YFSETQ. In nucleotides, the CDR3 is TGCGCCAGCAGCTTGGGCACCGGAGATGGTCAGCCCCAGCATTTT. It yields the protein CASSLGTGDGQPQHF.